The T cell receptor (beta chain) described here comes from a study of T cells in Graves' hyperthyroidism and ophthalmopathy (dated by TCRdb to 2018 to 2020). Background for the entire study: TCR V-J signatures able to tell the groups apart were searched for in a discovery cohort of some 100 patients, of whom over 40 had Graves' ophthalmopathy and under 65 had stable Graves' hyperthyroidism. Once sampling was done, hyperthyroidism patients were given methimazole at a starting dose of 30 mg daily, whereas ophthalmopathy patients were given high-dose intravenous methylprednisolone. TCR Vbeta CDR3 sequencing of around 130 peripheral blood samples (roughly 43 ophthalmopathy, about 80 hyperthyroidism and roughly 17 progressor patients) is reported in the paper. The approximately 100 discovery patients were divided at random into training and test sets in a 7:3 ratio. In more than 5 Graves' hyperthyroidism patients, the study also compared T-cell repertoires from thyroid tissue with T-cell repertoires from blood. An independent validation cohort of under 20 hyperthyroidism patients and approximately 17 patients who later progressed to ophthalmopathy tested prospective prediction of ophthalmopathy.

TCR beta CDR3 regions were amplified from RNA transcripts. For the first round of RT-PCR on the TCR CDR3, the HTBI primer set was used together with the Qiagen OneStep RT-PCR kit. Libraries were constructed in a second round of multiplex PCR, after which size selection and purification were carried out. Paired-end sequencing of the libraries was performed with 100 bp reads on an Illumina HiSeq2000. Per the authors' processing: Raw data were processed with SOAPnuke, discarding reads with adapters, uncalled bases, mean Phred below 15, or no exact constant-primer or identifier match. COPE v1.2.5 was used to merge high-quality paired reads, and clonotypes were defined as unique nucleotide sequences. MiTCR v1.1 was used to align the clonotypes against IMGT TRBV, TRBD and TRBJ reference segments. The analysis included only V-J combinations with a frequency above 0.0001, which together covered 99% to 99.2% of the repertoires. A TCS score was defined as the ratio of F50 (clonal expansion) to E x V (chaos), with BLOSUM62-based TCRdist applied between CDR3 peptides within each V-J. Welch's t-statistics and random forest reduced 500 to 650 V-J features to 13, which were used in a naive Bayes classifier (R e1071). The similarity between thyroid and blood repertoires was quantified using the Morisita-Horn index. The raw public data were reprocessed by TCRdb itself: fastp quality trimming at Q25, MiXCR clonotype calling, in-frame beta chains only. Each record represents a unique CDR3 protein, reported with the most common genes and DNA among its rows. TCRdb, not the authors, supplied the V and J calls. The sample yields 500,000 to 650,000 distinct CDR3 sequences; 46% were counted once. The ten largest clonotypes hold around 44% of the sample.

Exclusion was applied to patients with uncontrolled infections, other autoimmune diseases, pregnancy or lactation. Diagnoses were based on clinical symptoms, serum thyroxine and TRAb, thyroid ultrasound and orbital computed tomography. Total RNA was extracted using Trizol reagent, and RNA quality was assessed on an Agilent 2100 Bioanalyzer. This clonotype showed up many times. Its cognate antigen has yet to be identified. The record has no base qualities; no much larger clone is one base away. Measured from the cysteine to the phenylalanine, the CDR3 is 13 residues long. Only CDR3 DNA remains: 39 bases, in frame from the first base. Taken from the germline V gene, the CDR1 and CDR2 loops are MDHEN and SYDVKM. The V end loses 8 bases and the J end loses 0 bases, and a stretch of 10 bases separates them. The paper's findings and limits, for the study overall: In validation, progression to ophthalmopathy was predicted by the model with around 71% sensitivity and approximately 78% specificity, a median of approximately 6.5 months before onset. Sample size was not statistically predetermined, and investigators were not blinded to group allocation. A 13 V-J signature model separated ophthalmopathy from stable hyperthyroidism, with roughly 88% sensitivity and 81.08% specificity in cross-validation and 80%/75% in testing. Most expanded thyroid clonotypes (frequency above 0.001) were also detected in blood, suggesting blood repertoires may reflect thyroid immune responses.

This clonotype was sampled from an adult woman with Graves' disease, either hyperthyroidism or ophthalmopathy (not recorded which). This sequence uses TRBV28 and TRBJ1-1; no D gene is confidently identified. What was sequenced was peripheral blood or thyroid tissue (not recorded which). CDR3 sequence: CASGRQMNTEAFF. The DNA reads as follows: TGTGCCAGCGGGCGGCAGATGAACACTGAAGCTTTCTTT.